This passage covers 5 T cell receptor beta chains from one sample sequenced in a study of identical twins. One entry per CDR3 protein, called by TCRdb with MiXCR from the 5' RACE reads. Counted here are around 240,000 distinct CDR3 sequences, about 10% occurring once; the ten biggest clones make up over 8%. Source material: memory T cells sorted from blood. These receptors were obtained from a man between 45 and 60 years old in good health.

This clonotype showed up just a few times. The J gene is TRBJ1-1, the V gene TRBV6-5, with D possibly matching TRBD1 (5 bases). The V and J ends lost 2 bases and 0 bases respectively, with 10 bases between them. Germline CDR1 and CDR2: MNHEY and SVGAGI. The CDR3 consists of 15 residues. CDR3: CASSYGGTMNTEAFF. The CDR3 DNA reads TGTGCCAGCAGTTACGGAGGGACTATGAACACTGAAGCTTTCTTT.

This clonotype was seen many times. The chain combines TRBV7-9 with TRBJ1-2; D gene unclear. This CDR3 spans 13 amino acids. Trimming removed 3 bases at V and 2 bases at J, with 7 bases between. Germline CDR1 reads SEHNR; CDR2 reads FQNEAQ (reference sequence). The CDR3 bases are TGTGCCAGCAGCTTGACGGAAAACTATGGCTACACCTTC. Its translation is CASSLTENYGYTF.

This sequence joins TRBV7-2 and TRBJ1-1; D gene ambiguous. With 2 bases removed from V and 6 bases from J, the gap between germline ends came to 13 bases. CDR3 length: 14 residues. Germline CDR1 is SGHTA and CDR2 is FQGNSA. The CDR3 DNA reads TGTGCCAGCAGCTTATACCTGACCCTCTCTGAAGCTTTCTTT. Residues: CASSLYLTLSEAFF.

V is TRBV20-1 and J is TRBJ2-7, with 8 nucleotides matching TRBD1. The CDR3 extends over 15 amino acids. V shed 8 bases, J shed 3 bases, and the junction held 15 bases outside the gene matches. From germline, CDR1 is DFQATT and CDR2 SNEGSKA (reference sequence). The CDR3 here is CSTGGPVGFNYEQYF. The CDR3 DNA is TGCAGTACAGGGGGTCCGGTCGGGTTTAACTACGAGCAGTACTTC.

The sample holds many counts of this clonotype. The genes are TRBV6-1 and TRBJ2-7; tentatively, D is TRBD1 (6 bases). The CDR3 spans 16 residues. Germline loops: CDR1 MNHNS, CDR2 SASEGT. V lost 1 base, J lost 0 bases, and 13 bases lay in between. For the CDR3, the DNA is TGTGCCAGCAGTGAAGGATCTGTGGGGGCCTCCTACGAGCAGTACTTC. It translates to CASSEGSVGASYEQYF.